What follows are 7 T cell receptor beta chains derived from one specimen sequenced in a study of regulatory and conventional T cells in RAG deficiency. Blood CD4+ CD25-low CD127-high conventional T cells supplied the genomic DNA template. The protocol was immunoSEQ multiplex PCR, while the TCRdb copy is restricted to in-frame clones and leaves out a portion. The table has about 34,000 clones, more than 75% seen once. These same data were also listed under a study on regulatory T cells. From that second work: The primer mix had 52 TRBV and 13 TRBJ primers.

Sequenced: CD4+ effector T cells sorted from blood. All receptors come from a human donor in good health.

This sequence joins TRBV2 and TRBJ2-7; 9 positions agree with TRBD1. Per germline, CDR1 SNHLY and CDR2 FYNNEI. CDR3 length: 14 residues. J was trimmed by 7 bases and V by 7 bases; bases with no gene match: 11. CDR3 coding DNA: TGTGCCAGCACACCGGGACAGGGTATTTCTGAGCAGTACTTC. Translation gives CASTPGQGISEQYF.

In DNA, the CDR3 is TGTGCCATCAGTGAATCACATCGGACGGGGACAGGGGGCGGGTACGAGCAGTACTTC. Encoded protein: CAISESHRTGTGGGYEQYF. The chain uses TRBV10-3 and TRBJ2-7; TRBD1 matches at 12 bases. Germline trimming cut 3 bases from V and 4 bases from J; bases unmatched to any gene: 16. The CDR3 sequence is 19 residues long. Germline assignment: CDR1 ENHRY and CDR2 SYGVKD.

The CDR3 protein is CASSFVGRSNEKLFF. The CDR3 nucleotides read TGTGCCAGCAGTTTCGTGGGACGGTCTAATGAAAAACTGTTTTTT. The J gene is TRBJ1-4, the V gene TRBV28, with a weak D call TRBD1 (5 bases). Germline V CDR1 and CDR2: MDHEN, SYDVKM. V gave up 3 bases and J gave up 3 bases, with 11 bases separating them. CDR3 size: 15 residues.

This clone was counted between two and nine times. This sequence joins TRBV7-3 and TRBJ2-2; D is ambiguous. With 2 bases removed from V and 6 bases from J, the gap between germline ends came to 7 bases. The CDR3 contains 13 residues. Germline CDR1 and CDR2: SGHTA and FQGTGA. The CDR3 here is CASSLGVSGELFF. CDR3 sequence (DNA): TGTGCCAGCAGCTTAGGGGTTTCCGGGGAGCTGTTTTTT.

The J gene is TRBJ1-4, the V gene TRBV5-1; D ambiguous. This CDR3 has 12 residues. Germline V gives CDR1 SGHRS, CDR2 YFSETQ. V was clipped by 4 bases and J by 4 bases, with 5 bases between them. The CDR3 spells CASSGFNEKLFF. Written as DNA, the CDR3 is TGCGCCAGCAGCGGGTTTAATGAAAAACTGTTTTTT.

V gene TRBV7-9 combines with J gene TRBJ2-3; the match to TRBD2 covers 8 bases. Germline assignment: CDR1 SEHNR and CDR2 FQNEAQ (reference sequence). V was pared by 5 bases and J by 1 base, with 8 bases of the junction left unmatched. The CDR3 consists of 16 residues. The chain's CDR3 is CASSPGRAGGTDTQYF. The DNA of the CDR3 is TGTGCCAGCAGCCCCGGTCGAGCGGGGGGCACAGATACGCAGTATTTT.

The V and J genes are TRBV18 and TRBJ1-1; tentative D call: TRBD1 (6 bases). The CDR3 spans 15 residues. Germline CDR1 and CDR2: KGHSH and LQKENI. The germline V and J ends were trimmed by 10 bases and 5 bases, with 23 bases remaining between them. CDR3 nucleotides: TGTGCCACCCCTGGTTCCGGGGGCGCTGGGACTGAAGCTTTCTTT. Translated: CATPGSGGAGTEAFF.